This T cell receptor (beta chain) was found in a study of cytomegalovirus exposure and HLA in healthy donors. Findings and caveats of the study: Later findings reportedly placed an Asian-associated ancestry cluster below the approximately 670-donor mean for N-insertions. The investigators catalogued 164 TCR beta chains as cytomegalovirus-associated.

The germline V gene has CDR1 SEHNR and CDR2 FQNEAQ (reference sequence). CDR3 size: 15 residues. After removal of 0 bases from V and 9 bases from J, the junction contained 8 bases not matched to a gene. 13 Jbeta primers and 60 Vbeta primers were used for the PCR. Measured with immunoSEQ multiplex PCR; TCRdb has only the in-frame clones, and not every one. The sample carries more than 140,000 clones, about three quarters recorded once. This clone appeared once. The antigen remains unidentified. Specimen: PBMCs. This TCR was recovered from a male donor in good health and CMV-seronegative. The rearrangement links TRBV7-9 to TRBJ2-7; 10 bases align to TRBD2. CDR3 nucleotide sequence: TGTGCCAGCAGCTTAGCCGAACTAGCGGGAAGAGGGCAGTACTTC. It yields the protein CASSLAELAGRGQYF.